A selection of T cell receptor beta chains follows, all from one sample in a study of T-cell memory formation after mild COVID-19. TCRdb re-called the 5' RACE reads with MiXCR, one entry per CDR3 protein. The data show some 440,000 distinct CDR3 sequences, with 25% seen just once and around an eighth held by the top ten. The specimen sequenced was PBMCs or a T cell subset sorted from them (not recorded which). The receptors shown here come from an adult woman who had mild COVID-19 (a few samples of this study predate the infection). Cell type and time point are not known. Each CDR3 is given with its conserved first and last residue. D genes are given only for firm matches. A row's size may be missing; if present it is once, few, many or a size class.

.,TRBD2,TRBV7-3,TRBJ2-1,CASSFHGTSRYNEQFF,TGTGCCAGCAGCTTCCACGGGACTAGTCGGTACAATGAGCAGTTCTTC
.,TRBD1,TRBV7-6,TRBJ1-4,CASSPQGALWEKLFF,TGTGCCAGCAGCCCTCAGGGGGCCCTTTGGGAAAAACTGTTTTTT
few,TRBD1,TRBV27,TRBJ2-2,CASRGQGAIPGELFF,TGTGCCAGCAGGGGACAGGGGGCGATCCCGGGGGAGCTGTTTTTT
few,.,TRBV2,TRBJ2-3,CASRTHTTDTQYF,TGTGCCAGCCGTACTCACACCACAGATACGCAGTATTTT
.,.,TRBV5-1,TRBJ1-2,CASSLEAEYGYTF,TGCGCCAGCAGCTTGGAGGCAGAGTATGGCTACACCTTC
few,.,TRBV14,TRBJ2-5,CASSLVWERETQYF,TGTGCCAGCAGCTTGGTTTGGGAGCGGGAGACCCAGTACTTC
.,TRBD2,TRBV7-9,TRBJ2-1,CASSWPGTSGGANEQFF,TGTGCCAGCAGCTGGCCCGGGACTAGCGGGGGGGCGAATGAGCAGTTCTTC
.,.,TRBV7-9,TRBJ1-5,CASSGALNQPQHF,TGTGCCAGCAGCGGGGCGCTCAATCAGCCCCAGCATTTT
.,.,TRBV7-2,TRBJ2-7,CASVPQGGLLLEQYF,TGTGCCAGCGTCCCCCAGGGGGGGCTCCTCCTCGAGCAGTACTTC
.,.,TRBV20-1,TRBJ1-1,CRGKGRFSTEAFF,TGCAGGGGAAAAGGTCGGTTTAGCACTGAAGCTTTCTTT
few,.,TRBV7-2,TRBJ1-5,CASSLRDPRSWLNQPQHF,TGTGCCAGCAGCCTGAGGGACCCTCGATCCTGGCTCAATCAGCCCCAGCATTTT
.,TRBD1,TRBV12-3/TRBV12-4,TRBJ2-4,CASSPGTGTLAKNIQYF,TGTGCCAGCAGTCCCGGGACAGGGACCCTAGCCAAAAACATTCAGTACTTC
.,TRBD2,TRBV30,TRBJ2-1,CAWGLAGNEQFF,TGTGCCTGGGGACTAGCGGGCAATGAGCAGTTCTTC
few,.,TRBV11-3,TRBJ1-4,CASSLGGRTNEKLFF,TGTGCCAGCAGCTTAGGTGGCAGGACTAATGAAAAACTGTTTTTT
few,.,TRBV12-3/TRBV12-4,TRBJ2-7,CASSQPSAGKYEQYF,TGTGCCAGCAGTCAACCTAGCGCGGGGAAATACGAGCAGTACTTC
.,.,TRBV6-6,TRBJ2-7,CASSFLPSYEQYF,TGTGCCAGCAGTTTCCTTCCCTCATACGAGCAGTACTTC
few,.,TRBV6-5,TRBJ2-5,CASSYYGGRETQYF,TGTGCCAGCAGTTACTACGGGGGGCGGGAGACCCAGTACTTC
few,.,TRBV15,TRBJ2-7,CATSPSGDSSYEQYF,TGTGCCACCAGTCCTTCAGGGGATAGCTCCTACGAGCAGTACTTC
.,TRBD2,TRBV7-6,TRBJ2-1,CASSLASGGVYNEQFF,TGTGCCAGCAGCTTAGCTAGCGGGGGGGTTTACAATGAGCAGTTCTTC
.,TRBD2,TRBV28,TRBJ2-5,CASRAGTSGARAQYF,TGTGCCAGCAGAGCCGGGACTAGCGGGGCCAGGGCCCAGTACTTC
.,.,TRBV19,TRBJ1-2,CASRPGESAYGYTF,TGTGCCAGCCGGCCAGGAGAAAGCGCCTATGGCTACACCTTC
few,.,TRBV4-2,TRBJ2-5,CASSHLDAGEAQYF,TGTGCCAGCAGCCACCTAGACGCGGGTGAGGCCCAGTACTTC
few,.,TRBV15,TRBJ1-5,CATSRDPGVTQPQHF,TGTGCCACCAGCAGAGATCCCGGAGTCACTCAGCCCCAGCATTTT
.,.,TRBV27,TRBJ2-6,CASSSYYSGANVLTF,TGTGCCAGCAGCTCGTACTACTCTGGGGCCAACGTCCTGACTTTC
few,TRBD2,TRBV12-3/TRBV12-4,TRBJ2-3,CASSLRIREGTQYF,TGTGCCAGCAGTTTACGGATACGGGAGGGTACGCAGTATTTT
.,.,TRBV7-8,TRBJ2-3,CASSLWTSSTDTQYF,TGTGCCAGCAGCTTATGGACATCTAGCACAGATACGCAGTATTTT
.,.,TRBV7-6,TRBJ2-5,CASSLDIETQYF,TGTGCCAGCAGCTTAGATATAGAGACCCAGTACTTC
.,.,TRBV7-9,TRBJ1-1,CASSLTDYTEAFF,TGTGCCAGCAGCTTGACGGATTACACTGAAGCTTTCTTT
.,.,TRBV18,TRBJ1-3,CASSPGGGYSGNTIYF,TGTGCCAGCTCACCAGGTGGGGGCTACTCTGGAAACACCATATATTTT
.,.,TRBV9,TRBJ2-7,CASSVGSVGEQYF,TGTGCCAGCAGCGTAGGTTCGGTGGGCGAGCAGTACTTC
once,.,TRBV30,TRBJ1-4,CAWSVGTTNEKLFF,TGTGCCTGGAGTGTGGGAACAACTAATGAAAAACTGTTTTTT
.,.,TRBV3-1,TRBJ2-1,CASSQGAGTGREQFF,TGTGCCAGCAGCCAAGGTGCAGGGACGGGCAGAGAGCAGTTCTTC
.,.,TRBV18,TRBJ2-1,CASSPRQGGHNEQFF,TGTGCCAGCTCACCACGACAGGGAGGACACAATGAGCAGTTCTTC